This TCR beta chain was identified in a study of blood T cell repertoires in COVID-19. Study-level background: Acute and convalescent COVID-19 samples came from the United States, Italy and Spain. Sample material is recorded as cDNA or gDNA derived from T cells, B-cell-depleted T cells, or PBMCs.

Study processing details: The assay estimated nucleated cells by amplifying reference gene primers. Here immunoSEQ multiplex PCR was the method, and the copy in TCRdb shows in-frame clones only, minus some. V and J calls and clone size follow that table, whereas D and trimming were derived from the DNA. The sample yields tens of thousands of clones, roughly 76% seen once. Trimming took 2 bases from V and 3 from J; bases not matched to a gene: 1. The germline CDR1 and CDR2 sequences are MNHEY and SVGAGI. The CDR3 is 14 residues long. Source material: peripheral blood. The chain links TRBV6-5 to TRBJ2-5, with 9 bases matching TRBD2. The TCR sequence derives from an elderly woman with active or convalescent COVID-19. CDR3 DNA: TGTGCCAGCAGTTACCAGCGGGGGGAAGAGACCCAGTACTTC. Amino acids: CASSYQRGEETQYF.